This section outlines one T cell receptor (beta chain) sequence together with its context. This entry is derived from a study of blood T cell repertoires in COVID-19. TCRdb's copy holds only in-frame clones and misses some; the assay was immunoSEQ multiplex PCR. The sample holds 270,000 or so clones, approximately 90% seen once. Germline CDR1 SGHRS, CDR2 YFSETQ. Trimming cost V 4 bases and J 8 bases; bases outside gene matches: 4. There are 13 residues in the CDR3. The source of this sequence is a man aged 40-55 years who had been exposed to COVID-19. The chain is built from TRBV5-1 and TRBJ1-5; TRBD1 matches at 9 bases. The sample consisted of PBMCs or T cells enriched from blood (not recorded which). DNA of the CDR3: TGCGCCAGCAGCGCGGGACAGGGTGAGCCCCAGCATTTT. Protein: CASSAGQGEPQHF.